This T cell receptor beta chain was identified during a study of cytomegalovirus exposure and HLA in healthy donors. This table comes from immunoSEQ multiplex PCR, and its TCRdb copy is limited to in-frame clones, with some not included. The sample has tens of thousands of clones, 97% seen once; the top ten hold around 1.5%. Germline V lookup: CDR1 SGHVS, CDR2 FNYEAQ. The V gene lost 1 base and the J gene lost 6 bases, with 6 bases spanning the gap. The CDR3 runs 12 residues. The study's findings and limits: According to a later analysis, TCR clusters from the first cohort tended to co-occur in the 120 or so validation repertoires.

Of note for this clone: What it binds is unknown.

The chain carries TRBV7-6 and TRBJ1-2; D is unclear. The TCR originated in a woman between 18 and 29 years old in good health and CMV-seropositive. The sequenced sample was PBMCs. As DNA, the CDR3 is TGTGCCAGCAGCTTAGGAGGGAATGGCTACACCTTC. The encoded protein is CASSLGGNGYTF.